The rows below give T cell receptor beta chains drawn from one sample of a study of human T cells and chemical hapten exposure. TCRdb used MiXCR to reprocess the RACE reads, holding one entry per CDR3 protein. The sample shows 120,000 or so distinct CDR3 sequences, roughly 15% of them seen only once. The sequencing used whole blood, collected in connection with sensitization to the hapten diphenylcyclopropenone (DPC). The receptors derive from a young man with alopecia areata. Some clones in this sample may be carry-over from other donors' samples. CDR3s include the opening cysteine and the closing phenylalanine or tryptophan. D genes are given only for firm matches. Clone sizes are given selectively: once, few, many, or a class where the clone is expanded.

j_call | d_call | clone_size | v_call | cdr3_nt | cdr3_aa
TRBJ1-6 | . | . | TRBV4-3 | TGCGCCAGTTCACCACGGAGGGCCAAGGTTGGATCACCCCTCCACTTT | CASSPRRAKVGSPLHF
TRBJ2-1 | . | . | TRBV7-6 | TGTGCCAGCAGCTTAAGGCCCCGAAAGAATGAGCAGTTCTTC | CASSLRPRKNEQFF
TRBJ1-5 | TRBD1 | few | TRBV29-1 | TGCAGCGTTAGAATGGGGACAGGGGCTCAGCCCCAGCATTTT | CSVRMGTGAQPQHF
TRBJ1-1 | . | . | TRBV5-1 | TGCGCCAGCAGCCCTCCCAGCGGTCCTGAAGCTTTCTTT | CASSPPSGPEAFF
TRBJ1-6 | . | few | TRBV7-8 | TGTGCCAGCAGCACGCCCGCGAGGGGGTTGGGACCCCTCCACTTT | CASSTPARGLGPLHF
TRBJ2-5 | . | few | TRBV7-2 | TGTGCCAGCAGCTCTAGTGGGACATTGGAGACCCAGTACTTC | CASSSSGTLETQYF
TRBJ2-2 | TRBD1 | . | TRBV5-1 | TGCGCCAGCAGCTGGGGGGACAGGCCCTCCGGGGAGCTGTTTTTT | CASSWGDRPSGELFF
TRBJ1-6 | . | . | TRBV9 | TGTGCCAGCAGCGCCACGCCGGCGTATAATTCACCCCTCCACTTT | CASSATPAYNSPLHF
TRBJ2-3 | TRBD2 | . | TRBV27 | TGTGCCAGCAGTTCGGGACTAGCGGGGGCCAGCACAGATACGCAGTATTTT | CASSSGLAGASTDTQYF
TRBJ1-2 | TRBD1 | . | TRBV27 | TGTGCCAGCAGCACCCTGAACAGGGGGCAAGCTAACTATGGCTACACCTTC | CASSTLNRGQANYGYTF
TRBJ2-2 | . | . | TRBV12-3/TRBV12-4 | TGTGCCAGCAGTCTCCTTGGGCCGGGCGGGGAGCTGTTTTTT | CASSLLGPGGELFF